Listed here is a single TCR beta chain. V dropped 8 bases and J dropped 0 bases, with 8 bases sitting between them. The V gene's germline CDR1 is GTSNPN and CDR2 SVGIG (reference sequence). The CDR3 extends over 12 amino acids. The TCR beta repertoire was assessed by survey-level immunoSEQ sequencing. Libraries were prepared by immunoSEQ multiplex PCR; TCRdb keeps only in-frame clonotypes and omits some of them. The table records roughly 68,000 clones, over 85% of them present only once. The sequence was obtained from a man aged 35 to 55 with rheumatoid arthritis. The source material was PBMCs. The chain is built from TRBV30 and TRBJ2-1; unclear D gene. The chain's CDR3 is CALFSSYNEQFF. Here the CDR3 DNA reads TGTGCCCTTTTTAGCTCCTACAATGAGCAGTTCTTC.